This T cell receptor beta chain is from a study of quantifying T cell responses using KT2 cells. On the study more broadly: RNA was reverse transcribed with TCR alpha and beta constant-region primers.

Germline CDR1 reads SGHDN; CDR2 reads FVKESK. This CDR3 has 16 amino acids. V lost 0 bases and J 8 bases, leaving 17 bases between the germline ends. The cDNA 3' end received a ligated oligonucleotide with a UMI. The first PCR ran roughly 4 cycles with an equimolar RC1.1 and RC1.2 beta primer mix. One entry per CDR3 protein results from TCRdb running MiXCR on the UMI-ligation and nested PCR reads. The sample holds some 34,000 distinct CDR3 sequences, around 10% seen once. The chain recombines TRBV14 with TRBJ2-1, with D unclear. The clonotype originates from a human donor. The source material was PBMCs spiked with cells of the T cell clone KT2. CDR3 sequence reads: CASSQDARRYTDEQFF. CDR3 nucleotides: TGTGCCAGCAGCCAAGACGCCCGACGGTATACTGATGAGCAGTTCTTC.